The 29 T cell receptor beta chains given below trace back to one sample, sequenced in a study of CD8+CD57+ T cells in acquired aplastic anemia. An expansion of CD8+CD57+ cells by flow cytometry had been shown in patients chosen for sequencing. TCR beta VDJ and CDR3 profiling used genomic DNA as template. TCRdb reprocessed the reads via MiXCR and lists one record per CDR3 protein. The sample has a few hundred thousand distinct CDR3 sequences; under 50% are singletons. The material sequenced was sorted CD4+, CD8+, or CD8+CD57+ T cells (not recorded which) from PBMCs. These TCRs come from a human donor with aplastic anemia.

This clonotype came up many times. The chain joins TRBV20-1 to TRBJ2-3; 13 nucleotides align to TRBD2. The CDR3 covers 17 residues. J gave up 6 bases and V 4 bases, and 13 bases lay outside the gene matches. Germline-derived CDR1 and CDR2 are DFQATT and SNEGSKA (reference sequence). The CDR3 DNA is TGCAGTGCTACCTCTGAGACTAGCGGGGGGACGGGTGATACGCAGTATTTT. Translation gives CSATSETSGGTGDTQYF.

This clonotype was picked up many times. The CDR3 DNA reads TGTGCCAGCAGCCTCAGACAGCCTGGGGCCAACGTCCTGACTTTC. Its protein is CASSLRQPGANVLTF. This sequence joins TRBV7-9 and TRBJ2-6; perhaps TRBD1 as D (5 bases). CDR1 is SEHNR and CDR2 is FQNEAQ in the germline V gene (reference sequence). V dropped 5 bases and J dropped 2 bases, with 10 bases sitting between them. The CDR3 is made up of 15 amino acids.

The rearrangement links TRBV7-8 to TRBJ1-5; D is undetermined. The CDR3 loop spans 13 amino acids. CDR1 is SGHVS, CDR2 FQNEAQ, per germline. Trimming shortened V by 1 base and J by 9 bases, and 10 bases separated the two germline ends. Written as DNA, the CDR3 is TGTGCCAGCAGCTTAGGATCTCTCACGCCCCAGCATTTT. This sequence encodes CASSLGSLTPQHF.

For this clonotype: A much larger clone is a single base away; this may be a read error. The J gene is TRBJ2-7, the V gene TRBV11-2; D may be TRBD2 (5 bases). CDR1 SGHAT and CDR2 FQNNGV come from the germline V gene. Trimming took 6 bases from V and 3 from J, leaving 15 bases between them. CDR3 size: 14 residues. The CDR3 sequence: CASSLPSGSYEQYF. For the CDR3, the DNA is TGTGCCAGCAGTTTACCCTCGGGAAGCTACGAGCAGTACTTC.

Turning to this clonotype: One end of the junction fails to match germline, which may point to a read error. The chain combines TRBV9 with TRBJ2-1, with TRBD2 matching 7 bases. The germline CDR1 and CDR2 sequences are SGDLS and YYNGEE. The CDR3 contains 15 residues. This CDR3 reads CASSVSAGESNEQFF. Written as DNA, the CDR3 is TGTGCCAGCAGCGTATCGGCGGGAGAGAGCAATGAACAGTTCTTC.

This clonotype was observed a few times. This could be a read error, since a much larger clone is one nucleotide away. The rearrangement uses TRBV6-5 and TRBJ2-7; D might be TRBD1 (5 bases). The CDR3 is 13 amino acids. Germline CDR1 MNHEY, CDR2 SVGAGI. CDR3 sequence: CASRPPMGLGQCF. DNA for the CDR3: TGTGCCAGCAGGCCGCCAATGGGGCTGGGGCAGTGCTTC.

This clonotype was seen many times. This chain uses TRBV2 with TRBJ2-1; 10 bases align to TRBD2. CDR1 is SNHLY, CDR2 FYNNEI, per germline. The CDR3 spans 15 residues. V was clipped by 7 bases and J by 7 bases; unmatched bases: 10. CDR3 nucleotides: TGTGCCAGCACTCGGGGGACTAGCGCCTCTAATGAGCAGTTCTTC. Amino acid sequence: CASTRGTSASNEQFF.

The genes are TRBV10-2 and TRBJ1-5; D is uncertain. Trimming took off 3 bases at V and 4 bases at J, with 13 bases between the two ends. The germline V gene encodes CDR1 WSHSY and CDR2 SAAADI. The CDR3 contains 15 residues. The CDR3 here is CASSDPRGPNQPQHF. The CDR3 DNA is TGCGCCAGCAGTGACCCCCGAGGTCCAAATCAGCCCCAGCATTTT.

The chain joins TRBV29-1 to TRBJ2-2, with 13 bases identical to TRBD2. From germline, CDR1 is SQVTM and CDR2 ANQGSEA. After removal of 5 bases from V and 7 bases from J, the junction contained 7 bases not matched to a gene. CDR3 size: 15 residues. CDR3 sequence (DNA): TGCAGCGTTCAACTAGCGGGGGGGTATGGCGGGGAGCTGTTTTTT. Translation gives CSVQLAGGYGGELFF.

A few counts support this clonotype. The chain joins TRBV28 to TRBJ1-2; TRBD1 is a possible D gene (6 bases). V dropped 6 bases and J dropped 4 bases, with 15 bases sitting between them. Germline loops: CDR1 MDHEN, CDR2 SYDVKM. The CDR3 has 14 residues. The CDR3 coding sequence is TGTGCCAGCAGCGCCGGACAGCCTAGCTATGGCTACACCTTC. Translated: CASSAGQPSYGYTF.

About this clonotype itself: Sequence at one end of the junction differs from germline and may be a read error. The V gene is TRBV7-9, the J gene TRBJ2-4; D is uncertain. In germline, CDR1 is SEHNR, CDR2 FQNEAQ (reference sequence). The CDR3 totals 14 residues. CDR3 protein: CASTLSAPSGITLF. CDR3 bases: TGTGCCAGCACCCTTTCGGCCCCCTCTGGAATTACGCTCTTC.

This clonotype was seen ten or more times. The genes are TRBV15 and TRBJ1-4, with 8 bases lining up with TRBD1. Germline lookup yields CDR1 LNHNV and CDR2 YYDKDF (reference sequence). The J segment lost 8 bases and the V segment lost 3 bases, leaving 11 bases of the junction unmatched. The CDR3 extends over 16 amino acids. The CDR3 here is CATSRTVTGGGEKLFF. The CDR3 DNA follows: TGTGCCACCAGCAGGACGGTTACAGGGGGAGGGGAAAAACTGTTTTTT. The complete variable domain, with remaining parts taken from reference TRBV15 and TRBJ1-4, reads DAMVIQNPRYQVTQFGKPVTLSCSQTLNHNVMYWYQQKSSQAPKLLFHYYDKDFNNEADTPDNFQSRRPNTSFCFLDIRSPGLGDTAMYLCATSRTVTGGGEKLFFGSGTQLSVL.

The V call is TRBV20-1, the J call TRBJ2-3; 7 nucleotides match TRBD2. The CDR3 totals 15 residues. The V and J ends lost 6 bases and 0 bases, in that order; junction bases with no gene match: 9. Germline lookup yields CDR1 DFQATT and CDR2 SNEGSKA (reference sequence). The CDR3 reads CSAAPGRGSTDTQYF. Written as DNA, the CDR3 is TGCAGTGCCGCCCCGGGGAGGGGAAGCACAGATACGCAGTATTTT.

The DNA for the CDR3 is TGTGCCAGCAGCTGGGACAGGGCCTTAGCTGAAGCTTTCTTT. Protein product: CASSWDRALAEAFF. This chain links TRBV7-2 with TRBJ1-1; 9 bases are shared with TRBD1. V dropped 4 bases and J dropped 6; count of bases not matched to a gene: 6. Looked up from germline, CDR1 is SGHTA and CDR2 is FQGNSA. There are 14 residues in the CDR3.

This sequence joins TRBV7-2 and TRBJ1-3, with D unclear. Germline assignment: CDR1 SGHTA and CDR2 FQGNSA. Trimming left V 1 base short and J 4 bases short, with 5 bases between. The CDR3 spans 13 residues. The CDR3 sequence: CASSLGGGNTIYF. Here the CDR3 DNA reads TGTGCCAGCAGCTTAGGGGGAGGAAACACCATATATTTT.

J is TRBJ2-7 and V is TRBV20-1; a possible D gene is TRBD2 (5 bases). Between the trimmed V and J ends, which lost 3 bases and 2 bases, there was a span of 17 bases. Germline V gene sequence: CDR1 DFQATT, CDR2 SNEGSKA (reference sequence). This CDR3 region has 15 residues. This CDR3 is CSASETITGAYEQYF. In DNA, the CDR3 is TGCAGTGCTAGTGAGACTATAACTGGCGCCTACGAGCAGTACTTC.

The V and J genes are TRBV20-1 and TRBJ2-1; TRBD2 aligns across 8 bases. Trimming removed 3 bases from V and 4 bases from J; junction bases left unmatched: 5. CDR3 length: 14 residues. Germline V CDR1 and CDR2: DFQATT, SNEGSKA (reference sequence). The CDR3 loop reads CSASLTGGYNEQFF. The DNA for the CDR3 is TGCAGTGCTAGCCTAACGGGGGGGTACAATGAGCAGTTCTTC.

This clonotype was observed many times. The V and J genes are TRBV9 and TRBJ2-3, with D perhaps TRBD2 (5 bases). Trimming pared 10 bases from V and 0 bases from J, leaving 9 bases between. The CDR3 runs to 12 residues. Germline values: CDR1 SGDLS, CDR2 YYNGEE. The CDR3 DNA reads TGTGCCGTGGGAGATAGCACAGATACGCAGTATTTT. It yields the protein CAVGDSTDTQYF.

This clonotype has a count of ten or more. The chain links TRBV10-1 to TRBJ1-4; D uncertain. The CDR3 is made up of 14 amino acids. The V gene's germline CDR1 is WNHNN and CDR2 SYGVQD (reference sequence). V lost 0 bases to trimming and J lost 8 bases, with 10 bases between them. The CDR3 spells CASSESSGSEKLFF. In nucleotides, the CDR3 is TGCGCCAGCAGTGAGTCGTCCGGGAGCGAAAAACTGTTTTTT.

This clonotype has a count of ten or more. The V gene is TRBV6-1, the J gene TRBJ1-2; D might be TRBD1 (6 bases). Per germline, CDR1 MNHNS and CDR2 SASEGT. Trimming stripped 6 bases from V and 13 bases from J, with 27 bases between. The CDR3 runs 15 residues. Written as DNA, the CDR3 is TGTGCCAGCAGCTCGCTGAAAGGGGGAGACCTCCTTGGCACCTTC. Translated: CASSSLKGGDLLGTF.

This clonotype was detected only a few times. The V and J genes are TRBV9 and TRBJ2-1, with a possible D match to TRBD2 (5 bases). This CDR3 is built from 14 residues. Trimming took 4 bases from V and 5 from J, leaving 13 bases between them. Germline V gene data show CDR1 as SGDLS and CDR2 as YYNGEE. CDR3: CASSRVEVHNEQFF. For the CDR3, the DNA is TGTGCCAGCAGCCGCGTGGAGGTCCACAATGAGCAGTTCTTC.

This clonotype showed up just a few times. A much larger clone is a single base away; this may be a read error. This chain links TRBV11-2 with TRBJ1-1; D gene unclear. The CDR3 runs 12 residues. The V gene's germline CDR1 is SGHAT and CDR2 FQNNGV. Trimming removed 5 bases at V and 11 bases at J, with 15 bases between. The CDR3 here is CASSPGIVVAFF. The CDR3 DNA follows: TGTGCCAGCAGCCCTGGGATAGTAGTGGCTTTCTTT.

The chain is built from TRBV24-1 and TRBJ1-5; weak D call: TRBD1 (6 bases). Germline CDR1 and CDR2: KGHDR and SFDVKD. With 5 bases removed from V and 6 bases from J, the gap between germline ends came to 13 bases. The CDR3 has 14 residues. The CDR3 reads CATSGNRVSQPQHF. The CDR3 DNA reads as TGTGCCACCAGTGGCAACAGGGTTAGTCAGCCCCAGCATTTT.

This clonotype was found many times. The V gene is TRBV2, the J gene TRBJ2-7; D is uncertain. V was cut by 6 bases and J by 5 bases, with 17 bases left in between. Germline CDR1 reads SNHLY; CDR2 reads FYNNEI. The CDR3 totals 14 residues. This CDR3 reads CASSARTADNEQYF. The CDR3, as DNA: TGTGCCAGCAGCGCCCGGACGGCTGACAACGAGCAGTACTTC.

This clonotype was picked up one time. Since a much larger clone is just one base distant, this may be a read error. The V gene is TRBV7-2, the J gene TRBJ2-5; 7 nucleotides agree with TRBD2. The germline CDR1 and CDR2 sequences are SGHTA and FQGNSA. The CDR3 is made up of 15 amino acids. The trim removed 1 base at V and 2 bases at J, leaving 4 bases unmatched. This chain's CDR3 is CASSLGEGRQETQYF. CDR3 in DNA: TGTGCCAGCAGCTTAGGGGAGGGGCGGCAAGAGACCCAGTACTTC.

The chain has TRBV20-1 and TRBJ1-2; no reliable D call. Germline CDR1 reads DFQATT; CDR2 reads SNEGSKA (reference sequence). The germline V and J ends were trimmed by 2 bases and 8 bases, with 9 bases remaining between them. The CDR3 is 11 residues long. The CDR3 region has the DNA TGCAGTGCTAGACCTAACTTGGGCTACACCTTC. It is translated as CSARPNLGYTF.

A few counts support this clonotype. The V and J genes are TRBV6-5 and TRBJ1-1; the D gene is possibly TRBD1 (6 bases). Trimming left V 5 bases short and J 7 bases short, with 17 bases between. The CDR3 is made up of 14 amino acids. From germline, CDR1 is MNHEY and CDR2 SVGAGI. CDR3 sequence (DNA): TGTGCCAGCAGTACCCACAGGGCGGAGGATGAAGCTTTCTTT. It specifies CASSTHRAEDEAFF.

The chain joins TRBV7-2 to TRBJ2-3, with 7 bases lining up with TRBD2. Trimming took 1 base from V and 4 from J; bases not matched to a gene: 8. The CDR3 has 16 amino acids. Germline V gene data show CDR1 as SGHTA and CDR2 as FQGNSA. The CDR3 region is CASSLGVGTIPDTQYF. Written as DNA, the CDR3 is TGTGCCAGCAGCTTAGGTGTAGGGACTATACCAGATACGCAGTATTTT.

With respect to this clonotype: A read error may be the cause here, since a much bigger clone is one base away. This chain connects TRBV7-2 to TRBJ2-3; TRBD2 aligns across 10 bases. Germline-derived CDR1 and CDR2 are SGHTA and FQGNSA. CDR3 length: 15 amino acids. The CDR3 is CASSLSGGGTDAQYF. CDR3 sequence (DNA): TGTGCCAGCAGCTTAAGCGGGGGGGGCACAGATGCGCAGTATTTT. Combining the CDR3 with reference TRBV7-2 and TRBJ2-3 gives the whole variable domain GAGVSQSPSNKVTEKGKDVELRCDPISGHTALYWYRQSLGQGLEFLIYFQGNSAPDKSGLPSDRFSAERTGGSVSTLTIQRTQQEDSAVYLCASSLSGGGTDAQYFGPGTRLTVL.